This T cell receptor (beta chain) was sequenced in a study of shared clonotypes between healthy human individuals. Across the whole study: Contributing individuals were a couple of females and three males aged 18 to 49. Study-wide results and limits: Only a few donors were included, so the genetic and exposure-history diversity represented was limited. Sampling involved blood alone; tissue repertoires likely differ.

For this clone: Its cognate antigen is unknown.

Sequencing was performed with immunoSEQ multiplex PCR; in TCRdb, only in-frame clones are kept and a portion is missing. Among roughly 490,000 clones listed, roughly 85% were seen once. None of the donors, who were healthy HIV-negative adults, had recently had acute infections or vaccinations. The CDR3 is made up of 14 amino acids. Per germline, CDR1 SGHVS and CDR2 FQNEAQ. V lost 0 bases and J lost 0, with 3 bases in between. Sequenced: PBMCs. This rearrangement joins TRBV7-8 to TRBJ1-5, with no clear D. This sequence originates from a woman in her thirties or forties in good health. Some clones in this sample may be carry-over from other donors' samples. In DNA, the CDR3 is TGTGCCAGCAGCTTAGCCAATAGCAATCAGCCCCAGCATTTT. Amino acids: CASSLANSNQPQHF.